The entry that follows covers one T cell receptor (beta chain) sequence. Its antigen has not been determined. Within one base of it there is no much larger clone, and no base qualities were kept. Patients with ophthalmopathy had moderately to severely active disease, with a Clinical Activity Score of 3 or more, a NOSPECS grade of 4 or more, and a disease duration of less than 3 months. Patients with other autoimmune diseases, uncontrolled infections, pregnancy or lactation were excluded. Diagnosis was based on clinical symptoms, serum thyroxine, TRAb, thyroid ultrasound and orbital computed tomography. Ficoll-Paque density gradient centrifugation was used to isolate PBMCs from about 9.4 ml of fresh peripheral blood. Total RNA was extracted with Trizol reagent and quality-checked on an Agilent 2100 Bioanalyzer. This specimen belongs to a study of Graves' ophthalmopathy and Graves' hyperthyroidism (dated by TCRdb to the late 2010s). About the investigation overall: Peripheral blood was collected before any treatment was given, at the time of initial diagnosis. The study used signatures of the TCR beta repertoire to tell Graves' ophthalmopathy apart from Graves' hyperthyroidism and to predict which patients would progress to ophthalmopathy. In total, 135 blood samples were TCR-sequenced: 40 to 45 ophthalmopathy, some 75 hyperthyroidism and approximately 17 hyperthyroidism-to-ophthalmopathy patients. To explore V-J signatures that distinguish ophthalmopathy from hyperthyroidism, a discovery set of about a hundred patients was enrolled, made up of 40 to 45 with ophthalmopathy and fewer than 60 with stable hyperthyroidism. An independent validation cohort was composed of fewer than 20 hyperthyroidism patients and 15 to 17 patients who later progressed from hyperthyroidism to ophthalmopathy. In roughly six hyperthyroidism patients, the T-cell repertoire of thyroid tissue was compared with the T-cell repertoire of blood. Following sampling, methimazole starting at 30 mg daily was administered to hyperthyroidism patients, and high-dose intravenous methylprednisolone was administered to ophthalmopathy patients. The full study reports these points: No statistical method was used to set the sample size in advance, and the investigators knew which group each participant was assigned to. Most expanded thyroid clonotypes with a frequency above 0.001 also appeared in blood, which suggests that blood repertoires may reflect the immune response in the thyroid. In validation, the model predicted ophthalmopathy progression with about 70% sensitivity and approximately 78% specificity; about a dozen predicted patients were CT-confirmed with GO in a median of approximately 6.5 months. Ophthalmopathy was separated from stable hyperthyroidism by the 13-signature model with around 88% sensitivity and around 81% specificity in cross-validation and with 80%/75% in the test set.

TCR beta CDR3 regions were amplified from RNA transcripts for repertoire sequencing. HTBI primers and the Qiagen OneStep RT-PCR kit were used in a first-round RT-PCR, which was followed by a second-round multiplex PCR, size selection and purification. Libraries were sequenced on an Illumina HiSeq2000 using paired-end 100 bp reads. The study's own analysis went as follows. SOAPnuke was used to process the reads, throwing out any read that had adapters, had uncalled bases, had a mean Phred below 15, or lacked an exact constant-primer or identifier match. COPE v1.2.5 was used to merge high-quality paired reads. Each unique nucleotide sequence was treated as a clonotype, and MiTCR v1.1 was used to align the clonotypes to the IMGT TRB V, D and J references. The analysis was limited to V-J combinations with a frequency above 0.0001, which together covered about 99% of repertoires. For each V-J combination, a TCR clonal expansion and chaos score was defined as F50 clonal expansion divided by the chaos observed in the TCRdist matrix. Welch's t-statistics and random forest were used to reduce features to about a dozen V-J combinations, which were fed into a naive Bayes classifier. The similarity between thyroid and blood repertoires was quantified using the Morisita-Horn index. TCRdb cleaned the public reads at Q25 with fastp, built clones with MiXCR and kept in-frame beta chains. Rows matching on CDR3 protein sequence are summarized as one entry with the most common DNA and genes. These V and J calls are TCRdb output, not the study's own analysis. Across this sample there are approximately 700,000 distinct CDR3 sequences, with over 40% seen only once. Roughly 3.5% of the sample rests with the top ten.

The junction carries 14 bases between V and J, which are trimmed by 8 bases and 1 base respectively. The CDR3, from cysteine to phenylalanine, totals 15 residues. CDR3 DNA only is kept here, 45 bases in frame from base 1. Per the germline V gene, SGHVS is the CDR1 and FNYEAQ is the CDR2. Sequencing was performed on peripheral blood. This receptor chain uses TRBV7-6 and TRBJ2-2, and the D gene may be TRBD2, 6 bases matching. The receptor was derived from an adult man with Graves' ophthalmopathy. In nucleotide form, the sequence is TGTGCCAGCGCCTCCGGGACTCAGAACACCGGGGAGCTGTTTTTT. Its protein reads: CASASGTQNTGELFF. With the portions outside the CDR3 filled from the reference TRBV7-6 and TRBJ2-2 genes, the complete variable region becomes GAGVSQSPRYKVTKRGQDVALRCDPISGHVSLYWYRQALGQGPEFLTYFNYEAQQDKSGLPNDRFSAERPEGSISTLTIQRTEQRDSAMYRCASASGTQNTGELFFGEGSRLTVL.